This TCR beta chain appears in the sequencing data of a study of CD8+ T cells in alopecia areata. Trimming cost V 3 bases and J 5 bases, with 8 bases left between them. This CDR3 has 11 residues. CDR1 and CDR2 (germline): SQVTM, ANQGSEA. In each case, RNA was isolated and then reverse transcribed into cDNA as the sequencing template. Clones were sequenced by immunoSEQ multiplex PCR, and TCRdb holds only the in-frame ones, with some missing. The sample lists about 200,000 clones; 57% were seen once. The clonotype comes from a human donor with alopecia areata. This rearrangement joins TRBV29-1 to TRBJ2-7; D remains ambiguous. The sequencing here drew on CD4+ T cells sorted from blood, taken at week 0. The CDR3 DNA reads TGCAGCGTTGAGGGGATGGACGAGCAGTACTTC. Translated, it gives CSVEGMDEQYF.